This TCR beta chain was documented in a study of cytomegalovirus exposure and HLA in healthy donors. Study-level points and caveats: The study put some 160 TCR beta chains on its list as cytomegalovirus-associated.

Data came from immunoSEQ multiplex PCR; TCRdb stores just in-frame clones and leaves some out. This table has around 190,000 clones, about three quarters appearing once. To note about this clone: As yet, its antigen is unknown.

Germline values: CDR1 SEHNR, CDR2 FQNEAQ (reference sequence). J lost 0 bases, V lost 5 bases, and 10 bases had no gene match. The CDR3 spans 17 residues. The rearrangement links TRBV7-9 to TRBJ2-3; 8 positions agree with TRBD2. Input material: PBMCs. This sequence originates from a woman in her thirties in good health and CMV-seronegative. The CDR3 DNA sequence: TGTGCCAGCAGCCGGATGGGCGGGGGGTTAAGCACAGATACGCAGTATTTT. As protein: CASSRMGGGLSTDTQYF.